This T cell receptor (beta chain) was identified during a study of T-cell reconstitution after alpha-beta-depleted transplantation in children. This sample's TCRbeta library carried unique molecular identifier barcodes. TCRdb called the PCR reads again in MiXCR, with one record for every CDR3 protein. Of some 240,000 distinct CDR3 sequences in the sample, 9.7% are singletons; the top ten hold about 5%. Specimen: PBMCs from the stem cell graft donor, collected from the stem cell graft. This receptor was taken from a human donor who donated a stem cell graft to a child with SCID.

CDR3 nucleotide sequence: TGTGCCAGCAGTTTATCCCGGACAGGGAGAGAGACCCAGTACTTC. Amino acids: CASSLSRTGRETQYF. The J gene is TRBJ2-5, the V gene TRBV27; 8 nucleotides line up with TRBD1. J gave up 4 bases and V 0 bases, and 4 bases lay outside the gene matches. Looked up from germline, CDR1 is MNHEY and CDR2 is SMNVEV (reference sequence). The CDR3 is made up of 15 amino acids.